These 16 T cell receptor beta chains originate from one sample sequenced in a study of radiotherapy plus CTLA-4 blockade in lung cancer. Here immunoSEQ multiplex PCR was the method, and the copy in TCRdb shows in-frame clones only, minus some. The table lists 81,000 or so clones, roughly four fifths of them singletons, with about 0.79% in the top ten. The sequencing used peripheral blood, collected from a patient treated with radiotherapy plus ipilimumab. The receptor source for this set is a human donor with non-small cell lung cancer who had stable disease on radiotherapy plus ipilimumab.

The V call is TRBV9, the J call TRBJ1-2; no clear D gene. Germline V gene data show CDR1 as SGDLS and CDR2 as YYNGEE. V dropped 0 bases and J dropped 0 bases, with 12 bases sitting between them. The CDR3 consists of 16 residues. CDR3 coding DNA: TGTGCCAGCAGCGTAGCTGGGCCGCCCGCTAACTATGGCTACACCTTC. It translates to CASSVAGPPANYGYTF.

The rearrangement links TRBV5-5 to TRBJ1-2, with 7 bases that match TRBD1. In germline, CDR1 is SGHKS, CDR2 YYEKEE (reference sequence). The CDR3 sequence is 15 residues long. V lost 2 bases, J lost 8 bases, and 12 bases stayed unmatched. CDR3 region: CASSFRGSGGDGYTF. CDR3 in DNA: TGTGCCAGCAGCTTTCGAGGTTCAGGGGGTGACGGCTACACCTTC.

The chain employs TRBV5-1 and TRBJ2-2; 12 nucleotides match TRBD1. Trimming took 4 bases from V and 8 from J; bases not matched to a gene: 3. Germline CDR1 and CDR2: SGHRS and YFSETQ. This CDR3 has 14 amino acids. CDR3 residues: CASSPGQGAGELFF. The CDR3 DNA reads as TGCGCCAGCAGCCCGGGACAGGGGGCAGGGGAGCTGTTTTTT.

This rearrangement joins TRBV5-4 to TRBJ2-5; TRBD2 aligns across 8 bases. The CDR3 has 13 residues. Germline V gives CDR1 SGHNT, CDR2 YYREEE (reference sequence). With V trimmed by 5 bases and J by 4 bases, 4 bases remained unmatched. The CDR3 DNA is TGTGCCAGCAGTAAGCGGGAGCGAGAGACCCAGTACTTC. Its translation: CASSKRERETQYF.

The chain is built from TRBV5-4 and TRBJ2-3, with 8 bases lining up with TRBD2. The V and J ends lost 0 bases and 0 bases, in that order; junction bases with no gene match: 3. Germline V gene sequence: CDR1 SGHNT, CDR2 YYREEE (reference sequence). The CDR3 has 16 residues. CDR3 coding DNA: TGTGCCAGCAGCTTGGCGCGCGGGGGGAGCACAGATACGCAGTATTTT. Translation gives CASSLARGGSTDTQYF.

The rearrangement uses TRBV28 and TRBJ2-7; D is perhaps TRBD2 (5 bases). The CDR3 length is 12 residues. V shed 3 bases and J shed 6 bases, with 9 bases lying between them. Germline V CDR1 and CDR2: MDHEN, SYDVKM. This CDR3 is CASSLLASEQYF. As DNA, the CDR3 is TGTGCCAGCAGTTTGCTAGCTTCCGAGCAGTACTTC.

J is TRBJ1-2 and V is TRBV25-1, with no clear D. This CDR3 region has 11 residues. Germline-derived CDR1 and CDR2 are MGHDK and SYGVNS. Trimming left V 1 base short and J 4 bases short, with 1 base between. The CDR3, as DNA: TGTGCCAGCAGTGAATCCTATGGCTACACCTTC. Its protein is CASSESYGYTF.

The chain's CDR3 is CARSRQGETGELFF. The CDR3 DNA sequence: TGTGCCAGAAGTAGACAGGGGGAAACCGGGGAGCTGTTTTTT. V usage is TRBV5-3 and J usage is TRBJ2-2; TRBD1 aligns across 9 bases. TRBV5-3 is an ORF, and what it does is uncertain. With 5 bases clipped from V and 5 bases from J, the junction kept 4 bases outside the gene matches. The CDR3 runs to 14 residues.

The chain has TRBV29-1 and TRBJ1-2, with TRBD1 matching over 10 bases. CDR1 and CDR2 (germline): SQVTM, ANQGSEA. This CDR3 is built from 14 residues. J lost 8 bases, V lost 4 bases, and 10 bases had no gene match. The CDR3 bases are TGCAGCGTTGGACGTTCCGGACAGGGGGGAGGCTACACCTTC. It encodes CSVGRSGQGGGYTF. The full variable domain, in which reference TRBV29-1 and TRBJ1-2 provide the parts outside the CDR3, is SAVISQKPSRDICQRGTSLTIQCQVDSQVTMMFWYRQQPGQSLTLIATANQGSEATYESGFVIDKFPISRPNLTFSTLTVSNMSPEDSSIYLCSVGRSGQGGGYTFGSGTRLTVV.

CDR3 bases: TGTGCCAGCAGCTTTGCAGGGGTGAATTCACCCCTCCACTTT. Protein: CASSFAGVNSPLHF. The chain has TRBV5-6 and TRBJ1-6, with D perhaps matching TRBD1 (6 bases). CDR1 is SGHDT and CDR2 is YYEEEE in the germline V gene. This CDR3 has 14 amino acids. The V end lost 2 bases, the J end lost 7 bases, and 10 bases lay between the germline ends.

The chain combines TRBV11-2 with TRBJ2-7; D possibly corresponds to TRBD2 (5 bases). CDR1 is SGHAT and CDR2 is FQNNGV in the germline V gene. Trimming stripped 6 bases from V and 5 bases from J, with 17 bases between. CDR3 length: 14 amino acids. CDR3 in DNA: TGTGCCAGCAGGGAGTGGCGCGAGAGGGACGAGCAGTACTTC. Translation: CASREWRERDEQYF.

The chain has TRBV7-9 and TRBJ1-2; a weak D match, TRBD1 (5 bases). V shed 2 bases and J shed 7 bases, with 11 bases lying between them. CDR1 and CDR2 from the germline V gene are SEHNR and FQNEAQ (reference sequence). This CDR3 is built from 13 residues. CDR3 protein: CASSLSQGGGYTF. The DNA of the CDR3 is TGTGCCAGCAGCTTAAGCCAGGGCGGTGGCTACACCTTC.

J is TRBJ2-7 and V is TRBV5-4; no reliable D call. From germline, CDR1 is SGHNT and CDR2 YYREEE (reference sequence). The CDR3 totals 16 residues. V lost 1 base and J lost 2, with 16 bases in between. Here the CDR3 reads CASSLSSLVSPYEQYF. DNA of the CDR3: TGTGCCAGCAGCTTGTCCTCTCTGGTATCCCCCTACGAGCAGTACTTC.

The chain uses TRBV6-4 and TRBJ1-2, with D tentatively TRBD1 (5 bases). Trimming took off 4 bases at V and 5 bases at J, with 20 bases between the two ends. The germline V gene encodes CDR1 MRHNA and CDR2 SNTAGT. The CDR3 extends over 16 amino acids. As DNA, the CDR3 is TGTGCCAGCAGTGCTACGGGGACGGATACTTTTTATGGCTACACCTTC. Its translation: CASSATGTDTFYGYTF.

This clone was seen more than once but under ten times. CDR3 region: CASSFQRGHNEQFF. For the CDR3, the DNA is TGTGCCAGCAGTTTCCAGCGGGGACACAATGAGCAGTTCTTC. The chain is built from TRBV28 and TRBJ2-1; 7 bases agree with TRBD2. Germline V CDR1 and CDR2: MDHEN, SYDVKM. This CDR3 region has 14 residues. V was clipped by 3 bases and J by 5 bases; unmatched bases: 4. The full variable domain, its missing parts supplied by reference TRBV28 and TRBJ2-1, is DVKVTQSSRYLVKRTGEKVFLECVQDMDHENMFWYRQDPGLGLRLIYFSYDVKMKEKGDIPEGYSVSREKKERFSLILESASTNQTSMYLCASSFQRGHNEQFFGPGTRLTVL.

The chain combines TRBV9 with TRBJ2-2; tentative D call: TRBD2 (5 bases). Germline V gene data show CDR1 as SGDLS and CDR2 as YYNGEE. Trimming cost V 2 bases and J 3 bases, with 8 bases left between them. The CDR3 extends over 14 amino acids. CDR3 coding DNA: TGTGCCAGCAGCGTCCGGGGAGACACCGGGGAGCTGTTTTTT. Translating gives CASSVRGDTGELFF.